Each of the 19 T cell receptor beta chains below was sequenced from the same sample in a study of post-analysis software for immune sequencing data. Study outcomes and limitations: TRBV5-6, TRBV5-1 and TRBV20-1 were among five TRBV segments more frequent in patients than controls.

Their recognized antigens are unknown. cDNA libraries for TCR beta contained unique molecular identifiers. TCRdb independently ran MiXCR on the PCR reads; one entry per CDR3 protein. The sample gives some 690,000 distinct CDR3 sequences, 55% to 60% of which show up once; about 10% is in the top ten. Sequencing was carried out using blood. The receptors here all came from a girl aged 2 to 9 with multiple sclerosis.

This clonotype has just a few counts. The chain joins TRBV12-3 or TRBV12-4 to TRBJ2-3; 7 nucleotides agree with TRBD1. V dropped 6 bases and J dropped 0; count of bases not matched to a gene: 9. The CDR3 sequence is 16 residues long. CDR3 residues: CASRQGGSTSTDTQYF. DNA of the CDR3: TGTGCCAGCAGGCAAGGGGGCTCCACTAGCACAGATACGCAGTATTTT.

The rearrangement joins TRBV6-5 to TRBJ2-5, with D unclear. Between the trimmed V and J ends, which lost 3 bases and 2 bases, there was a span of 16 bases. The CDR3 covers 16 residues. Germline CDR1 and CDR2: MNHEY and SVGAGI. The CDR3 DNA is TGTGCCAGCAGTTATCGACCGGATACGAGACAAGAGACCCAGTACTTC. Its translation: CASSYRPDTRQETQYF.

This clonotype was found a few times. J is TRBJ2-7 and V is TRBV13; TRBD2 might be the D (5 bases). V shed 2 bases and J shed 2 bases, with 10 bases lying between them. The CDR3 covers 14 residues. The germline gives CDR1 PRHDT, CDR2 FYEKMQ (reference sequence). The CDR3 nucleotides are TGTGCCAGCAGCTTAAGCGGCGTAACCTACGAGCAGTACTTC. This translates into CASSLSGVTYEQYF.

The rearrangement links TRBV7-2 to TRBJ2-5; a weak D match, TRBD1 (5 bases). The last part of the DNA fits TRBJ2-7 better; the J call may be wrong. Germline values: CDR1 SGHTA, CDR2 FQGNSA. CDR3 length: 15 amino acids. The CDR3 here is CASSLVPGQGCEQYF. DNA of the CDR3: TGTGCCAGCAGCTTAGTTCCTGGCCAGGGCTGCGAGCAGTACTTC.

This clonotype was counted between two and nine times. V is TRBV4-3 and J is TRBJ1-2; possible D gene TRBD1, 6 bases. Germline CDR1 and CDR2: LGHNA and YSLEER. Trimming pared 1 base from V and 4 bases from J, leaving 10 bases between. This CDR3 is 14 amino acids long. DNA for the CDR3: TGCGCCAGCAGCCAAGTCCTGACAGGCTATGGCTACACCTTC. Encoded protein: CASSQVLTGYGYTF.

This rearrangement joins TRBV5-5 to TRBJ1-2; a possible D gene is TRBD1 (6 bases). Germline V gene data show CDR1 as SGHKS and CDR2 as YYEKEE (reference sequence). The CDR3 has 15 residues. The V and J ends lost 3 bases and 5 bases respectively, with 17 bases between them. The CDR3 is CASSSRWGGAYGYTF. The CDR3 coding sequence is TGTGCCAGCAGCTCCCGGTGGGGGGGCGCTTATGGCTACACCTTC.

The chain has TRBV3-1 and TRBJ1-1, with D possibly being TRBD1 (6 bases). From germline, CDR1 is LGHDT and CDR2 YNNKEL (reference sequence). The V end lost 0 bases, the J end lost 4 bases, and 9 bases lay between the germline ends. The CDR3 has 14 amino acids. CDR3 sequence: CASSQEGGITEAFF. The CDR3 bases are TGTGCCAGCAGCCAAGAAGGGGGGATCACTGAAGCTTTCTTT.

This sequence joins TRBV4-3 and TRBJ1-2, with D possibly TRBD1 on 5 matching bases. V was shortened by 0 bases and J by 8 bases, with 16 bases between the two germline ends. CDR3 length: 15 amino acids. Germline V gene data show CDR1 as LGHNA and CDR2 as YSLEER. The CDR3 is CASSQEGGARGGYTF. The CDR3 DNA follows: TGCGCCAGCAGCCAAGAAGGTGGGGCCCGCGGGGGCTACACCTTC.

The chain joins TRBV5-1 to TRBJ2-5; 8 bases are shared with TRBD2. The CDR3 loop spans 16 amino acids. V lost 4 bases, J lost 2 bases, and 10 bases stayed unmatched. Germline lookup yields CDR1 SGHRS and CDR2 YFSETQ. The CDR3 here is CASSHFGSGRQETQYF. DNA of the CDR3: TGCGCCAGCAGCCATTTCGGAAGCGGGAGACAAGAGACCCAGTACTTC.

V usage is TRBV6-6 and J usage is TRBJ2-5, with D possibly called TRBD1 or TRBD2 (5 bases each). Germline CDR1 MNHNY, CDR2 SVGAGI (reference sequence). V was cut by 2 bases and J by 11 bases, with 18 bases left in between. The CDR3 has 14 amino acids. Here the CDR3 reads CASSYSRDDGEQYF. The CDR3 DNA reads TGTGCCAGCAGTTACAGCCGGGACGATGGGGAGCAGTACTTC.

The chain is built from TRBV6-2 or TRBV6-3 and TRBJ2-2; D unresolved. Trimming left V 3 bases short and J 5 bases short, with 10 bases between. The CDR3 loop spans 14 amino acids. Germline CDR1 MNHEY, CDR2 SVGEGT. This CDR3 reads CASSYLGPTGELFF. CDR3 coding DNA: TGTGCCAGCAGTTATCTCGGACCAACCGGGGAGCTGTTTTTT.

This chain links TRBV6-2 or TRBV6-3 with TRBJ2-5; perhaps TRBD1 as D (5 bases). Trimming pared 4 bases from V and 11 bases from J, leaving 17 bases between. The germline V gene has CDR1 MNHEY and CDR2 SVGEGT. The CDR3 contains 13 residues. CDR3 sequence: CASSSREGDEQYF. CDR3 coding DNA: TGTGCCAGCAGTTCCAGGGAAGGGGATGAGCAGTACTTC.

The chain uses TRBV12-3 or TRBV12-4 and TRBJ2-7; 13 positions agree with TRBD2. Trimming took 6 bases from V and 6 from J; bases not matched to a gene: 8. This CDR3 comprises 15 residues. The CDR3 region is CASRSGLAGFGEQYF. DNA of the CDR3: TGTGCCAGCAGGTCGGGACTAGCGGGATTCGGCGAGCAGTACTTC.

The gene calls are TRBV29-1 and TRBJ2-5; D gene ambiguous. The CDR3 length is 12 residues. Germline V gives CDR1 SQVTM, CDR2 ANQGSEA. Trimming stripped 5 bases from V and 6 bases from J, with 13 bases between. Here the CDR3 DNA reads TGCAGCGTTAGCGTGACCGGAAAGACCCAGTACTTC. This translates into CSVSVTGKTQYF.

V and J are TRBV20-1 and TRBJ1-2; D possibly corresponds to TRBD1 (5 bases). This CDR3 is 13 amino acids long. The germline V gene has CDR1 DFQATT and CDR2 SNEGSKA (reference sequence). V shed 6 bases and J shed 6 bases, with 17 bases lying between them. The CDR3 DNA is TGCAGTGCCCTACCGGGGGTTCTCCATGGCTACACCTTC. Protein: CSALPGVLHGYTF.

J is TRBJ2-4 and V is TRBV20-1, with 11 bases matching TRBD2. TRBJ2-7 matches the DNA end more closely, so the J call is doubtful. Germline values: CDR1 DFQATT, CDR2 SNEGSKA (reference sequence). There are 17 residues in the CDR3. The CDR3 reads CSALVLAGGHDGPEQYF. The CDR3 nucleotides read TGCAGTGCCCTTGTTTTAGCGGGAGGGCATGATGGTCCCGAGCAGTACTTC.

The chain is built from TRBV4-1 and TRBJ2-7, with TRBD1 identical over 8 bases. CDR1 is MGHRA and CDR2 is YSYEKL in the germline V gene. The CDR3 spans 14 residues. The V gene end was trimmed by 3 bases and the J gene end by 3 bases; junction bases not matched to a gene: 4. The CDR3 loop reads CASSQGQVRYEQYF. Written as DNA, the CDR3 is TGCGCCAGCAGCCAGGGACAGGTTCGCTACGAGCAGTACTTC.

The chain has TRBV6-1 and TRBJ2-4; weak D call: TRBD2 (6 bases). Between the trimmed V and J ends, which lost 1 base and 8 bases, there was a span of 12 bases. Germline assignment: CDR1 MNHNS and CDR2 SASEGT. This CDR3 is built from 14 residues. The CDR3 spells CASSEEIWGDIQYF. CDR3 nucleotides: TGTGCCAGCAGTGAAGAGATATGGGGGGACATTCAGTACTTC.

The chain couples TRBV12-3 or TRBV12-4 to TRBJ2-5; 10 bases fit TRBD1. V lost 6 bases to trimming and J lost 3 bases; unmatched junction nucleotides: 10. CDR3 length: 16 residues. The CDR3 reads CASSRARTGGKETQYF. The CDR3, as DNA: TGTGCCAGCAGCCGAGCCAGGACAGGGGGAAAAGAGACCCAGTACTTC.